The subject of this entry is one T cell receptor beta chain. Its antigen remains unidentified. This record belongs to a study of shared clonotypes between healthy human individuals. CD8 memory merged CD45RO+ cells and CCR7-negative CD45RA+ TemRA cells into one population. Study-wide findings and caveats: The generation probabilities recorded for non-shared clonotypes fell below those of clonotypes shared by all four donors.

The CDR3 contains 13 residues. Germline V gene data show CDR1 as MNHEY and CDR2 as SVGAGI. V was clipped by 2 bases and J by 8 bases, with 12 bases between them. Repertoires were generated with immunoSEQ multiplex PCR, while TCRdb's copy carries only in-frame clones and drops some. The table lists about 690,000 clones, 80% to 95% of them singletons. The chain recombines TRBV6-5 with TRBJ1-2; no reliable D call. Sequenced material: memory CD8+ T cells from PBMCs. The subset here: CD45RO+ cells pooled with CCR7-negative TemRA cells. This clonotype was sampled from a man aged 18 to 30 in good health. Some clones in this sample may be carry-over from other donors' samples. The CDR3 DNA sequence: TGTGCCAGCAGTTACGCCCAGGAGCTGGGCTACACCTTC. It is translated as CASSYAQELGYTF.